The 26 T cell receptor beta chains below all came from one sample that was sequenced in a study of CD8 T cells in Susac syndrome. After extraction with the RNeasy kit, about 0.45 to 1 ug of the RNA was reverse transcribed using random hexamers. Via MiXCR, TCRdb re-called the immunoSEQ multiplex PCR reads, giving one row per CDR3 protein. The sample includes about 300,000 distinct CDR3 sequences, approximately 91% of them seen just once. The sequencing sample was made of CD8+ T cells from PBMCs. The receptors shown here come from a human donor with multiple sclerosis.

The chain uses TRBV28 and TRBJ2-7; weak D call: TRBD1 (6 bases). There are 12 residues in the CDR3. In germline, CDR1 is MDHEN, CDR2 SYDVKM. The ends were cut back, 4 bases at V and 4 bases at J, with 8 bases in the middle. The CDR3 region has the DNA TGTGCCAGCAGTTACAGGGATTACGAGCAGTACTTC. Amino acid sequence: CASSYRDYEQYF.

The V call is TRBV27, the J call TRBJ2-4; maybe TRBD1 (5 bases). Germline V CDR1 and CDR2: MNHEY, SMNVEV (reference sequence). CDR3 length: 15 amino acids. Between the trimmed V and J ends, which lost 5 bases and 1 base, there was a span of 12 bases. The CDR3: CASSGAGFAKNIQYF. DNA for the CDR3: TGTGCCAGCAGTGGGGCAGGCTTTGCCAAAAACATTCAGTACTTC.

In this sample, this clonotype turned up once. The chain recombines TRBV29-1 with TRBJ2-3, with a tentative D call TRBD1 (7 bases). The germline gives CDR1 SQVTM, CDR2 ANQGSEA. The CDR3 has 14 residues. V was pared by 7 bases and J by 1 base, with 15 bases between. DNA of the CDR3: TGCAGCGGCCAGGGGGGATTGGGCACAGATACGCAGTATTTT. It specifies CSGQGGLGTDTQYF.

The chain links TRBV4-1 to TRBJ2-6, with D uncertain. The CDR3 contains 15 residues. The V end lost 6 bases, the J end lost 4 bases, and 13 bases lay between the germline ends. The germline V gene encodes CDR1 MGHRA and CDR2 YSYEKL. The CDR3: CASSPRPAGANVLTF. In DNA form, the CDR3 reads TGCGCCAGCAGTCCAAGGCCAGCAGGGGCCAACGTCCTGACTTTC.

This chain connects TRBV5-6 to TRBJ1-2, with unresolved D. The CDR3 consists of 14 residues. V lost 0 bases and J lost 0, with 6 bases in between. Germline V gene lookup returns CDR1 SGHDT and CDR2 YYEEEE. CDR3 in DNA: TGTGCCAGCAGCTTGGTGACACCTAACTATGGCTACACCTTC. Amino acids: CASSLVTPNYGYTF.

The chain uses TRBV30 and TRBJ2-5; TRBD1 aligns across 7 bases. The junction had 20 bases not matched to a gene; V was cut back by 0 bases and J by 4 bases. CDR1 and CDR2 (germline): GTSNPN, SVGIG (reference sequence). This CDR3 is 19 amino acids long. The CDR3 nucleotides are TGTGCCTGGAGTGTCGGACAGGTTGCCGGTGTTGGTCGAAGAGAGACCCAGTACTTC. As protein: CAWSVGQVAGVGRRETQYF.

The chain employs TRBV15 and TRBJ2-3, with 10 positions matching TRBD2. Looked up from germline, CDR1 is LNHNV and CDR2 is YYDKDF (reference sequence). The CDR3 length is 16 residues. With V trimmed by 0 bases and J by 6 bases, 6 bases remained unmatched. CDR3 DNA: TGTGCCACCAGCAGAGACCTAGCGGGAGCGGCTGATACGCAGTATTTT. Its translation is CATSRDLAGAADTQYF. Combining the CDR3 with reference TRBV15 and TRBJ2-3 gives the whole variable domain DAMVIQNPRYQVTQFGKPVTLSCSQTLNHNVMYWYQQKSSQAPKLLFHYYDKDFNNEADTPDNFQSRRPNTSFCFLDIRSPGLGDTAMYLCATSRDLAGAADTQYFGPGTRLTVL.

This sequence joins TRBV4-3 and TRBJ2-5; D ambiguous. CDR3 length: 17 residues. V dropped 5 bases and J dropped 7 bases, with 26 bases sitting between them. Germline assignment: CDR1 LGHNA and CDR2 YSLEER. This chain's CDR3 is CASSFRGRVLVGLTQYF. The CDR3 DNA reads as TGCGCCAGCAGCTTCCGTGGTCGCGTCCTCGTCGGTCTGACCCAGTACTTC.

V gene TRBV7-8 combines with J gene TRBJ2-2; 9 bases match TRBD1. Trimming removed 4 bases from V and 4 bases from J; junction bases left unmatched: 7. The CDR3 extends over 16 amino acids. Looked up from germline, CDR1 is SGHVS and CDR2 is FQNEAQ. Here the CDR3 reads CASSSTGTGTTGELFF. The CDR3 DNA reads TGTGCCAGCAGCTCAACCGGGACAGGGACCACCGGGGAGCTGTTTTTT.

V and J are TRBV6-1 and TRBJ1-5, with D unclear. The CDR3 sequence is 15 residues long. Trimming took 3 bases from V and 1 from J, leaving 10 bases between them. Per the germline V gene, CDR1 is MNHNS and CDR2 is SASEGT. CDR3 DNA sequence: TGTGCCAGCAGTGATTTTCTGGGGAGCAATCAGCCCCAGCATTTT. Protein product: CASSDFLGSNQPQHF.

This chain links TRBV7-9 with TRBJ2-7; D may correspond to TRBD1 or TRBD2 (5 bases each). V was clipped by 6 bases and J by 2 bases, with 17 bases between them. CDR3 length: 15 residues. The germline V gene has CDR1 SEHNR and CDR2 FQNEAQ (reference sequence). CDR3 coding DNA: TGTGCCAGCAGTCTAACGACAGACGGGGCCTACGAGCAGTACTTC. This encodes CASSLTTDGAYEQYF.

V and J are TRBV6-5 and TRBJ1-1, with unresolved D. Trimming stripped 1 base from V and 1 base from J, with 7 bases between. The CDR3 is 14 residues long. Looked up from germline, CDR1 is MNHEY and CDR2 is SVGAGI. The CDR3 protein is CASSYLTGNTEAFF. The CDR3 nucleotides read TGTGCCAGCAGTTACTTGACGGGGAACACTGAAGCTTTCTTT.

The chain employs TRBV2 and TRBJ2-1; TRBD1 matches at 7 bases. The V gene's germline CDR1 is SNHLY and CDR2 FYNNEI. This CDR3 contains 14 residues. Trimming took 3 bases from V and 3 from J; bases not matched to a gene: 2. As DNA, the CDR3 is TGTGCCAGCAGTGAGACAGGGTACTACAATGAGCAGTTCTTC. Its translation: CASSETGYYNEQFF.

The chain recombines TRBV2 with TRBJ2-7; tentatively, D is TRBD1 (6 bases). There are 15 residues in the CDR3. CDR1 and CDR2 (germline): SNHLY, FYNNEI. V lost 1 base and J lost 3, with 13 bases in between. CDR3 residues: CASSEVRDNRYEQYF. Written as DNA, the CDR3 is TGTGCCAGCAGTGAAGTCCGGGACAATCGCTACGAGCAGTACTTC.

This clonotype was recorded only once. This chain uses TRBV2 with TRBJ1-4; the match to TRBD1 covers 7 bases. This CDR3 region has 14 residues. V was clipped by 6 bases and J by 6 bases; unmatched bases: 7. Germline loops: CDR1 SNHLY, CDR2 FYNNEI. The CDR3 is CASSNDRADEKLFF. The DNA for the CDR3 is TGTGCCAGCAGCAACGACAGGGCGGATGAAAAACTGTTTTTT.

The chain has TRBV30 and TRBJ1-1; tentative D call: TRBD1 (5 bases). In germline, CDR1 is GTSNPN, CDR2 SVGIG (reference sequence). The length of the CDR3 is 15 residues. The V gene lost 1 base and the J gene lost 3 bases, with 15 bases spanning the gap. This chain's CDR3 is CAWSAPGGGYTEAFF. In DNA, the CDR3 is TGTGCCTGGAGTGCACCCGGGGGTGGGTACACTGAAGCTTTCTTT.

This chain joins TRBV27 and TRBJ2-7; weak D call: TRBD1 (6 bases). The V gene's germline CDR1 is MNHEY and CDR2 SMNVEV (reference sequence). Trimming cost V 6 bases and J 3 bases, with 9 bases left between them. The CDR3 has 12 residues. The CDR3 reads CASRQGFYEQYF. CDR3 coding DNA: TGTGCCAGCAGGCAGGGGTTCTACGAGCAGTACTTC.

This clonotype was seen once. This chain uses TRBV2 with TRBJ2-2; 9 bases match TRBD2. Germline V gene lookup returns CDR1 SNHLY and CDR2 FYNNEI. CDR3 length: 15 residues. The junction had 7 bases not matched to a gene; V was cut back by 7 bases and J by 4 bases. Here the CDR3 reads CASITQREATGELFF. For the CDR3, the DNA is TGTGCCAGCATTACGCAGCGGGAGGCCACCGGGGAGCTGTTTTTT.

The V gene is TRBV29-1, the J gene TRBJ1-3, with D uncertain. Germline V CDR1 and CDR2: SQVTM, ANQGSEA. This CDR3 is built from 14 residues. Between the trimmed V and J ends, which lost 0 bases and 0 bases, there was a span of 6 bases. The CDR3 nucleotides read TGCAGCGTTGAAGACAGAATCTCTGGAAACACCATATATTTT. Its protein product is CSVEDRISGNTIYF.

The genes are TRBV3-1 and TRBJ1-2; 10 bases match TRBD1. CDR3 length: 23 residues. Trimming at V came to 4 bases and at J to 4 bases, leaving 30 bases not matched to a gene. Germline values: CDR1 LGHDT, CDR2 YNNKEL (reference sequence). CDR3 nucleotides: TGTGCCAGCAGCCCGGTGCGAGGGGACAGGGGTTCCCCCGCCTTCCCCCAACTCTATGGCTACACCTTC. Translating gives CASSPVRGDRGSPAFPQLYGYTF. Filled out from reference TRBV3-1 and TRBJ1-2, the complete variable domain reads DTAVSQTPKYLVTQMGNDKSIKCEQNLGHDTMYWYKQDSKKFLKIMFSYNNKELIINETVPNRFSPKSPDKAHLNLHINSLELGDSAVYFCASSPVRGDRGSPAFPQLYGYTFGSGTRLTVV.

The chain recombines TRBV10-3 with TRBJ2-7; 9 positions agree with TRBD1. Germline loops: CDR1 ENHRY, CDR2 SYGVKD. CDR3 size: 13 residues. The V gene end was trimmed by 10 bases and the J gene end by 6 bases; junction bases not matched to a gene: 10. The CDR3 here is CATAGTGLPEQYF. The CDR3 bases are TGTGCCACCGCCGGGACAGGGTTGCCCGAGCAGTACTTC.

The chain combines TRBV12-3 or TRBV12-4 with TRBJ1-2; TRBD1 agrees at 7 bases. Trimming cost V 7 bases and J 6 bases; bases outside gene matches: 8. The CDR3 is 13 amino acids. CDR3 protein: CASTPGGGHGYTF. The CDR3 DNA is TGTGCCAGCACCCCAGGGGGAGGTCATGGCTACACCTTC.

The chain couples TRBV2 to TRBJ1-2, with D perhaps TRBD1 (5 bases). This CDR3 comprises 13 residues. Per germline, CDR1 SNHLY and CDR2 FYNNEI. Trimming removed 0 bases at V and 4 bases at J, with 6 bases between. The CDR3 region is CASSEAGPYGYTF. The CDR3 nucleotides read TGTGCCAGCAGTGAAGCGGGGCCCTATGGCTACACCTTC.

The rearrangement uses TRBV20-1 and TRBJ1-5; D uncertain. The V gene lost 4 bases and the J gene lost 0 bases, with 16 bases spanning the gap. The CDR3 loop spans 16 amino acids. The V gene's germline CDR1 is DFQATT and CDR2 SNEGSKA (reference sequence). The CDR3 here is CSAIKTTDNSNQPQHF. The CDR3 DNA reads TGCAGTGCTATCAAAACTACCGATAATAGCAATCAGCCCCAGCATTTT.

This chain joins TRBV20-1 and TRBJ1-5; D gene ambiguous. Germline CDR1 reads DFQATT; CDR2 reads SNEGSKA (reference sequence). This CDR3 comprises 13 residues. Trimming took 4 bases from V and 6 from J, leaving 13 bases between them. The CDR3 DNA reads TGCAGTGCTAAAGCACCGCGAGGTCAGCCCCAGCATTTT. Its translation is CSAKAPRGQPQHF.

This rearrangement joins TRBV6-1 to TRBJ1-6; D remains ambiguous. Germline CDR1 and CDR2: MNHNS and SASEGT. The CDR3 runs to 15 residues. V was trimmed by 1 base and J by 8 bases, leaving 12 bases between them. The CDR3 region is CASSEDGSLDSPLHF. The DNA for the CDR3 is TGTGCCAGCAGTGAAGATGGCAGCCTCGATTCACCCCTCCACTTT.